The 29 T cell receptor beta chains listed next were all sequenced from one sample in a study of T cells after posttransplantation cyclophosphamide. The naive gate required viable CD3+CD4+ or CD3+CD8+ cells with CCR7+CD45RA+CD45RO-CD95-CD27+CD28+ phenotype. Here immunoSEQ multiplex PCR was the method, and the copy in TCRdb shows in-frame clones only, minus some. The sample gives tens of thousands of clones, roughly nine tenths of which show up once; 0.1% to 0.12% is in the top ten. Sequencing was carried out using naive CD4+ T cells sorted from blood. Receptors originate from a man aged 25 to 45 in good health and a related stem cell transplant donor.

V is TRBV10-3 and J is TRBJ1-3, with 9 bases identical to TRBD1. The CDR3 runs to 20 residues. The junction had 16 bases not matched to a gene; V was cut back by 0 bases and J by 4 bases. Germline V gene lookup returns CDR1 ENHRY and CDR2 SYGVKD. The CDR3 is CAISESSGQGFSMRGNTIYF. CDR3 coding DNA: TGTGCCATCAGTGAGTCGTCGGGACAGGGTTTCTCCATGCGGGGAAACACCATATATTTT.

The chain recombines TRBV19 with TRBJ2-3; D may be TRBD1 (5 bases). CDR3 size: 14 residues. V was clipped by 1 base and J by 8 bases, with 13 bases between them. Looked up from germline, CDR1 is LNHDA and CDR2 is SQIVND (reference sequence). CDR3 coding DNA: TGTGCCAGTAGTATAGCCAGACAGAGGAGTACGCAGTATTTT. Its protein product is CASSIARQRSTQYF. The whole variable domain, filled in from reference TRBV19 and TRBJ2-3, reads DGGITQSPKYLFRKEGQNVTLSCEQNLNHDAMYWYRQDPGQGLRLIYYSQIVNDFQKGDIAEGYSVSREKKESFPLTVTSAQKNPTAFYLCASSIARQRSTQYFGPGTRLTVL.

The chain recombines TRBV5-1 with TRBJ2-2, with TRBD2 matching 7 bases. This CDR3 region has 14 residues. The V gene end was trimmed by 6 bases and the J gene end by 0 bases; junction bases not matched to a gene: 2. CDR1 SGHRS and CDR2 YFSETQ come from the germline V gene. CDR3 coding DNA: TGCGCCAGCAATGGGGGGGCGAACACCGGGGAGCTGTTTTTT. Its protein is CASNGGANTGELFF. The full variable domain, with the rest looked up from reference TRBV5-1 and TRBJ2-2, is KAGVTQTPRYLIKTRGQQVTLSCSPISGHRSVSWYQQTPGQGLQFLFEYFSETQRNKGNFPGRFSGRQFSNSRSEMNVSTLELGDSALYLCASNGGANTGELFFGEGSRLTVL.

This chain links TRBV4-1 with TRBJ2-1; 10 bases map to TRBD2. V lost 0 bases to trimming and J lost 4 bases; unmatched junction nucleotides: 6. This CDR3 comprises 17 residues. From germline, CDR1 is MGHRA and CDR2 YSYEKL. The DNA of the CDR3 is TGCGCCAGCAGCCAAGACGAAGCGGGGGGGACTTACAATGAGCAGTTCTTC. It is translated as CASSQDEAGGTYNEQFF.

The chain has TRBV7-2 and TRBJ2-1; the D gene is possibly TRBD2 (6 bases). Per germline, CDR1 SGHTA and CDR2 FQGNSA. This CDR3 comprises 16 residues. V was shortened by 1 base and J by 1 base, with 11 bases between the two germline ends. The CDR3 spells CASSLGTGLSYNEQFF. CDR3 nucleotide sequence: TGTGCCAGCAGCTTAGGGACGGGACTGTCCTACAATGAGCAGTTCTTC.

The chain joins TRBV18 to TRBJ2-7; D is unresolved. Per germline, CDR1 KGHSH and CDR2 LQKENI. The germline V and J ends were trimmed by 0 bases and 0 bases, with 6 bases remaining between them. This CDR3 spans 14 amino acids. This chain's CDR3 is CASSPPSPSYEQYF. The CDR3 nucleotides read TGTGCCAGCTCACCACCCTCTCCCTCCTACGAGCAGTACTTC.

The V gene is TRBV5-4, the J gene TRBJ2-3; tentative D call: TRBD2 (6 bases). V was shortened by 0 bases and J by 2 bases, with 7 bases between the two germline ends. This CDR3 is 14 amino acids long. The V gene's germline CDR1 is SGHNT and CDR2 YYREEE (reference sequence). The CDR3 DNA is TGTGCCAGCAGCTTGGGGGGGGTCACAGATACGCAGTATTTT. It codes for CASSLGGVTDTQYF.

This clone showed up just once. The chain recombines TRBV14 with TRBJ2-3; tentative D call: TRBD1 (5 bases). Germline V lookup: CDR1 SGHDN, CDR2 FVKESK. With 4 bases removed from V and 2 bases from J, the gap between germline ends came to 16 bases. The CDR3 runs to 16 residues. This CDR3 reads CASSPDGHLLTDTQYF. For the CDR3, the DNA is TGTGCCAGCAGCCCGGACGGACATCTACTCACAGATACGCAGTATTTT.

The CDR3 nucleotides are TGCGCCAGCAGCTTGGGCGGGGGCGCCAGCTCCTACGAGCAGTACTTC. This codes for CASSLGGGASSYEQYF. The chain combines TRBV5-1 with TRBJ2-7; TRBD2 might be the D (7 bases). V lost 0 bases, J lost 0 bases, and 13 bases lay in between. Germline CDR1 and CDR2: SGHRS and YFSETQ. The CDR3 extends over 16 amino acids.

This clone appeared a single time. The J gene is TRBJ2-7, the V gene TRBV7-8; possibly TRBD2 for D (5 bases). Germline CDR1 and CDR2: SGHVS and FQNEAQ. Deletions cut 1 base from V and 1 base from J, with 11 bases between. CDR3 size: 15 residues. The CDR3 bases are TGTGCCAGCAGCTTAGGGGCAGAGGGTTCCTACGAGCAGTACTTC. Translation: CASSLGAEGSYEQYF.

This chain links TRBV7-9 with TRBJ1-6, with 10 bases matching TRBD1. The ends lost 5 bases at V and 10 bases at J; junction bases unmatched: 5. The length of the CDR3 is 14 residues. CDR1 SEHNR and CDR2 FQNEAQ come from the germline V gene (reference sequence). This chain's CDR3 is CASSRDRGYSPLHF. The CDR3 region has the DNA TGTGCCAGCAGCCGGGACAGGGGATACTCACCCCTCCACTTT.

The CDR3 sequence is CASSFQRPRAGSPLHF. The DNA for the CDR3 is TGTGCCAGCAGTTTTCAGAGACCGAGGGCAGGTTCACCCCTCCACTTT. The chain couples TRBV6-5 to TRBJ1-6; D is ambiguous. The germline V gene encodes CDR1 MNHEY and CDR2 SVGAGI. The CDR3 runs 16 residues. V lost 4 bases and J lost 9, with 19 bases in between.

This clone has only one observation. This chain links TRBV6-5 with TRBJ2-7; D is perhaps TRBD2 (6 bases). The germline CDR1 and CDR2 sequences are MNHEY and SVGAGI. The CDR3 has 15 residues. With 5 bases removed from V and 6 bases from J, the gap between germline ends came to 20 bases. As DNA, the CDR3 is TGTGCCAGCAGTAGATCCCGGGACTTGTCGTTCGAGCAGTACTTC. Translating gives CASSRSRDLSFEQYF.

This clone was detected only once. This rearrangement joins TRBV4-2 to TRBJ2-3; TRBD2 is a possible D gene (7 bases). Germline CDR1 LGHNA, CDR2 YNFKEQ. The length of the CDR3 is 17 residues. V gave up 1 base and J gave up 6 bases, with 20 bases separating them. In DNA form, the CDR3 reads TGTGCCAGCAGCCAAGGGGGGGGTGAGACAGGATGGGATACGCAGTATTTT. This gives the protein CASSQGGGETGWDTQYF.

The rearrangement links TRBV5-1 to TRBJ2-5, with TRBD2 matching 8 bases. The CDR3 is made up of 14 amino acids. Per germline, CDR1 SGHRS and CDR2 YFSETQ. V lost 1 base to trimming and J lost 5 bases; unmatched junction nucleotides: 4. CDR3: CASSLSGGGETQYF. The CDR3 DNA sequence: TGCGCCAGCAGCTTGAGCGGGGGCGGGGAGACCCAGTACTTC.

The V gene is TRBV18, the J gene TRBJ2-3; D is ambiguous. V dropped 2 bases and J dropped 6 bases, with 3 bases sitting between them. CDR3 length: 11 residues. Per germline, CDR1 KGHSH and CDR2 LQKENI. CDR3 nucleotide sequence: TGTGCCAGCTCACCAGCGGATACGCAGTATTTT. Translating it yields CASSPADTQYF.

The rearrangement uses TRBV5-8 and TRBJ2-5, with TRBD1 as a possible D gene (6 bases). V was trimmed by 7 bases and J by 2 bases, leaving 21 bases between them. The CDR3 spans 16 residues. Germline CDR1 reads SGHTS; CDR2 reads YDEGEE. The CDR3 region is CASPRFPGQLQETQYF. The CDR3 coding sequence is TGTGCCAGCCCCAGATTTCCTGGACAGCTTCAAGAGACCCAGTACTTC.

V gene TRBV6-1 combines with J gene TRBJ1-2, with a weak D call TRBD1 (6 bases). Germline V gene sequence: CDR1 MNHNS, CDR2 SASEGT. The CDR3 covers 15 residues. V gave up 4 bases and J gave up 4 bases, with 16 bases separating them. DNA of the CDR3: TGTGCCAGCAGTGGCTTCGGAAGGGACATCTATGGCTACACCTTC. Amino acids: CASSGFGRDIYGYTF.

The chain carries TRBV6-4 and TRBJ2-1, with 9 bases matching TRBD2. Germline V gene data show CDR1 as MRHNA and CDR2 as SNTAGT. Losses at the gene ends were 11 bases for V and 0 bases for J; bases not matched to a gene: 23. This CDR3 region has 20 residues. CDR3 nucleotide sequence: TGTGCCTCCCAGTTACCCATCGCCAGCGGGGGGCAGAGCTCCTACAATGAGCAGTTCTTC. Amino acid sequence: CASQLPIASGGQSSYNEQFF.

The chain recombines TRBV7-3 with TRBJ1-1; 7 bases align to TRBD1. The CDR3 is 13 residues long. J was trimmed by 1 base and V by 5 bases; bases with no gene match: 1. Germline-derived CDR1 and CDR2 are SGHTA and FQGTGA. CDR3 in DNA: TGTGCCAGCAGCGGGACAGCGAACACTGAAGCTTTCTTT. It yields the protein CASSGTANTEAFF.

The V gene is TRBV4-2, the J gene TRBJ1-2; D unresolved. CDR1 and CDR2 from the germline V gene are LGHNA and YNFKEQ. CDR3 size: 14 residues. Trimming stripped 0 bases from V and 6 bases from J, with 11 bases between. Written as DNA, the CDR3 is TGTGCCAGCAGCCAAGATGCGGGGAAGGATGGCTACACCTTC. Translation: CASSQDAGKDGYTF.

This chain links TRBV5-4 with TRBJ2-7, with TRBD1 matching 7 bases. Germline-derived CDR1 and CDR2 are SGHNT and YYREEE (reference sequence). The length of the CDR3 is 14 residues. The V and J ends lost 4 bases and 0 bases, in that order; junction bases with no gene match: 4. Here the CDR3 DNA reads TGTGCCAGCAGCGCGGACAGGTTCTCCTACGAGCAGTACTTC. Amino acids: CASSADRFSYEQYF.

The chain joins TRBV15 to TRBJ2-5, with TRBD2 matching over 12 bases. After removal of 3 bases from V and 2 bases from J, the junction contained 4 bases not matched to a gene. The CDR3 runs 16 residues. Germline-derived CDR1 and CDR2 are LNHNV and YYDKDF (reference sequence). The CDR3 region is CATSRMTSGGQETQYF. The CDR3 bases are TGTGCCACCAGCAGGATGACTAGCGGGGGACAAGAGACCCAGTACTTC.

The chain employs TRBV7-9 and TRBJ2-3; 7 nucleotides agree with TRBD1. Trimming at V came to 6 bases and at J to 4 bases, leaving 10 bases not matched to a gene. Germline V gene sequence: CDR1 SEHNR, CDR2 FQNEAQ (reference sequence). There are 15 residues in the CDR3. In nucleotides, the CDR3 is TGTGCCAGCAGACGACAGGGTAGCGCTTCAGATACGCAGTATTTT. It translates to CASRRQGSASDTQYF.

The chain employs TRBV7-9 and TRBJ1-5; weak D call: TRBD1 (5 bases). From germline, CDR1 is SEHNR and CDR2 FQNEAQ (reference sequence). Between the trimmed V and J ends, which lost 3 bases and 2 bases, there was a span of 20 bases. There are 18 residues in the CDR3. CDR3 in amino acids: CASSLVLGALRGNQPQHF. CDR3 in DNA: TGTGCCAGCAGCTTGGTCTTAGGGGCCCTTAGGGGCAATCAGCCCCAGCATTTT.

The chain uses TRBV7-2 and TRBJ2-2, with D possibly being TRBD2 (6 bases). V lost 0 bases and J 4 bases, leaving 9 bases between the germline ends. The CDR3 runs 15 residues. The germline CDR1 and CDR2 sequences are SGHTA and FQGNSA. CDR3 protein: CASSLAVRGTGELFF. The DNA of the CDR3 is TGTGCCAGCAGCTTAGCGGTGCGGGGCACCGGGGAGCTGTTTTTT.

The CDR3, as DNA: TGTGCCAGCAGCCAAGCAGGGTCGAATCAGCCCCAGCATTTT. Protein sequence: CASSQAGSNQPQHF. The chain is built from TRBV14 and TRBJ1-5, with D perhaps TRBD1 (5 bases). The ends were cut back, 1 base at V and 4 bases at J, with 8 bases in the middle. The germline CDR1 and CDR2 sequences are SGHDN and FVKESK. CDR3 length equals 14 residues.

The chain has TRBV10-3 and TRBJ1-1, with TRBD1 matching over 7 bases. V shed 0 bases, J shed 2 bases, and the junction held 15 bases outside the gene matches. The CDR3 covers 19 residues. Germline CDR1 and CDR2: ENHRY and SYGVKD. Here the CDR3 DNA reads TGTGCCATCAGTGAGTCGACTCGAGGGGGCGCTTATCTAAACACTGAAGCTTTCTTT. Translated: CAISESTRGGAYLNTEAFF.

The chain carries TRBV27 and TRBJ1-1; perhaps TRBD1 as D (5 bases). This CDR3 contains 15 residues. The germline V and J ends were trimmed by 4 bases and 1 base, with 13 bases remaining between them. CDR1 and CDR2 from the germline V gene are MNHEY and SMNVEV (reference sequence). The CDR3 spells CASSSFGQQNTEAFF. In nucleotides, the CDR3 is TGTGCCAGCAGTTCCTTCGGACAACAGAACACTGAAGCTTTCTTT.